Sequencing of this T cell receptor (beta chain) was carried out in a study of T cells in Graves' hyperthyroidism and ophthalmopathy. Study-wide results and limits: Expanded thyroid clonotypes (above 0.001) were mostly also found in blood.

This clonotype was detected ten times or more. Its antigen is still unknown. Amplified regions were TCR beta CDR3 sequences from RNA transcripts. TCR CDR3 underwent first-round RT-PCR with the HTBI primer set. Using its own MiXCR run on the multiplex PCR reads, TCRdb lists one record per CDR3 protein. The table shows about 280,000 distinct CDR3 sequences, with less than 30% occurring only once. Every diagnosis used clinical symptoms, serum thyroxine and TRAb, thyroid ultrasound and orbital computed tomography. Source material: blood. This receptor was taken from a man in his forties or fifties with Graves' hyperthyroidism that later progressed to Graves' ophthalmopathy.

CDR3 sequence: CASSQQGGETQYF. The CDR3 DNA reads TGTGCCAGCAGCCAACAGGGAGGAGAGACCCAGTACTTC. The chain carries TRBV11-2 and TRBJ2-5; either TRBD1 or TRBD2 may supply D (6 bases each). The ends were cut back, 5 bases at V and 4 bases at J, with 11 bases in the middle. The CDR3 covers 13 residues. The germline V gene has CDR1 SGHAT and CDR2 FQNNGV.